This is a list of T cell receptor beta chains from one sample in a study of T cells in localized non-small cell lung cancer. Sequencing was performed with immunoSEQ multiplex PCR; in TCRdb, only in-frame clones are kept and a portion is missing. The sample shows more than 45,000 clones, 65% to 85% of them seen only once. Specimen: peripheral blood mononuclear cells, collected before any cancer treatment. Receptors originate from a man between 40 and 70 years old with stage III lung adenocarcinoma. Each CDR3 is given with its conserved first and last residue. The D gene is left open where the match is weak. Clone size is not always given. Where it is, it says once, few, many or a class for expanded clones.

V: TRBV7-9
J: TRBJ2-7
D: .
size: .
DNA: TGTGCCAGCAGCTGGGGAGGCTACGAGCAGTACTTC
CDR3: CASSWGGYEQYF

V: TRBV6-1
J: TRBJ1-1
D: .
size: .
DNA: TGTGCCAGCAGTGAAAGTGGATCTGAAGCTTTCTTT
CDR3: CASSESGSEAFF

V: TRBV9
J: TRBJ2-3
D: .
size: .
DNA: TGTGCCAGCAGCGTAGGGAGAGGCACAGATACGCAGTATTTT
CDR3: CASSVGRGTDTQYF

V: TRBV12-5
J: TRBJ2-5
D: .
size: once
DNA: TGTGCTAGTGGTTTGGGAGAGACCCAGTACTTC
CDR3: CASGLGETQYF

V: TRBV5-6
J: TRBJ2-3
D: TRBD2
size: .
DNA: TGTGCCAGCAGCTTTAGCGGGAGACCAGATACGCAGTATTTT
CDR3: CASSFSGRPDTQYF

V: TRBV15
J: TRBJ2-7
D: .
size: .
DNA: TGTGCCACCAGCAGAGGGCGGGGCTACGAGCAGTACTTC
CDR3: CATSRGRGYEQYF

V: TRBV6-1
J: TRBJ1-2
D: .
size: .
DNA: TGTGCCAGCAGTAACCCGGGAACCTATGGCTACACCTTC
CDR3: CASSNPGTYGYTF

V: TRBV14
J: TRBJ1-1
D: .
size: .
DNA: TGTGCCAGCAGCGGGACATACATGAACACTGAAGCTTTCTTT
CDR3: CASSGTYMNTEAFF

V: TRBV19
J: TRBJ1-1
D: TRBD1
size: .
DNA: TGTGCCAGTAGTGTCGCCCGGGACAGGGGCCCTGAAGCTTTCTTT
CDR3: CASSVARDRGPEAFF

V: TRBV7-3
J: TRBJ2-1
D: .
size: .
DNA: TGTGCCAGCAGCCCACAGGGTTACAATGAGCAGTTCTTC
CDR3: CASSPQGYNEQFF

V: TRBV19
J: TRBJ2-1
D: .
size: .
DNA: TGTGCCAGTAGTATAGTAAAGAATGAGCAGTTCTTC
CDR3: CASSIVKNEQFF

V: TRBV29-1
J: TRBJ1-4
D: .
size: .
DNA: TGCAGCGTCACACGAGCAGCAACTAATGAAAAACTGTTTTTT
CDR3: CSVTRAATNEKLFF

V: TRBV11-3
J: TRBJ2-7
D: TRBD1
size: .
DNA: TGTGCCAGCAGTTTATCCGGACAGGGGCCTTACGAGCAGTACTTC
CDR3: CASSLSGQGPYEQYF

V: TRBV10-1
J: TRBJ2-1
D: TRBD2
size: .
DNA: TGCGCCAGCAGTGACCAAGGGACTAGCGGGAGCTATGAGCAGTTCTTC
CDR3: CASSDQGTSGSYEQFF

V: TRBV7-2
J: TRBJ2-3
D: .
size: .
DNA: TGTGCCAGCAGCGAAACCACAGATACGCAGTATTTT
CDR3: CASSETTDTQYF

V: TRBV13
J: TRBJ2-6
D: .
size: .
DNA: TGTGCCAGCAGCTTCCTAACAGTGGGAGGATCTGGGGCCAACGTCCTGACTTTC
CDR3: CASSFLTVGGSGANVLTF

V: TRBV7-9
J: TRBJ2-7
D: TRBD2
size: .
DNA: TGTGCCAGCAGCTCGACTAGCGGGAGAAACGAGCAGTACTTC
CDR3: CASSSTSGRNEQYF

V: TRBV9
J: TRBJ1-2
D: .
size: .
DNA: TGTGCCAGCTACGGGCTCTATGGCTACACCTTC
CDR3: CASYGLYGYTF

V: TRBV5-1
J: TRBJ2-1
D: .
size: .
DNA: TGCGCCAGCAGCTTGCCGGGGGATGAGCAGTTCTTC
CDR3: CASSLPGDEQFF

V: TRBV14
J: TRBJ2-1
D: TRBD2
size: once
DNA: TGTGCCAGCAGCCCCGATAGCGGGAGGGCCTATGAGCAGTTCTTC
CDR3: CASSPDSGRAYEQFF

V: TRBV7-8
J: TRBJ1-2
D: .
size: .
DNA: TGTGCCAGCAGCTTATGGGCAGGGGAATACTATGGCTACACCTTC
CDR3: CASSLWAGEYYGYTF

V: TRBV7-2
J: TRBJ1-1
D: .
size: .
DNA: TGTGCCAGCAGCTCCTATGGCATCACTGAAGCTTTCTTT
CDR3: CASSSYGITEAFF

V: TRBV6-5
J: TRBJ1-4
D: .
size: .
DNA: TGTGCCAGCAGTTCCCTAGGAGCTAATGAAAAACTGTTTTTT
CDR3: CASSSLGANEKLFF

V: TRBV18
J: TRBJ2-2
D: .
size: .
DNA: TGTGCCAGCTCACCTGCAGGGGACACCGGGGAGCTGTTTTTT
CDR3: CASSPAGDTGELFF

V: TRBV10-2
J: TRBJ1-5
D: .
size: .
DNA: TGCGCCAGCACCGAGGGCTATAGCAATCAGCCCCAGCATTTT
CDR3: CASTEGYSNQPQHF

V: TRBV6-4
J: TRBJ2-3
D: .
size: many
DNA: TGTGCCAGCAGTGATGAGGGCACAGATACGCAGTATTTT
CDR3: CASSDEGTDTQYF

V: TRBV28
J: TRBJ1-1
D: TRBD1
size: .
DNA: TGTGCCAGCAGTTTCCACGACAGGGGGAGGGAGGCTGAAGCTTTCTTT
CDR3: CASSFHDRGREAEAFF

V: TRBV25-1
J: TRBJ1-2
D: .
size: .
DNA: TGTGCCAGCAGTGAATGGGTCGGCTATGGCTACACCTTC
CDR3: CASSEWVGYGYTF

V: TRBV6-1
J: TRBJ2-7
D: .
size: .
DNA: TGTGCCAGCAGTGTCGAGAGCGACTACGAGCAGTACTTC
CDR3: CASSVESDYEQYF

V: TRBV18
J: TRBJ2-2
D: .
size: .
DNA: TGTGCCAGCTCGCCCGGGACAAGGAACACCGGGGAGCTGTTTTTT
CDR3: CASSPGTRNTGELFF

V: TRBV27
J: TRBJ2-4
D: .
size: once
DNA: TGTGCCAGCAGTTTACTTGGTTGGGGCATTCAGTACTTC
CDR3: CASSLLGWGIQYF

V: TRBV2
J: TRBJ1-6
D: .
size: .
DNA: TGTGCCAGCAGTGAAGGAGCGGGGAATTCACCCCTCCACTTT
CDR3: CASSEGAGNSPLHF

V: TRBV7-6
J: TRBJ1-6
D: .
size: .
DNA: TGTGCCAGCAGCCAGTCCGCCGGTTCACCCCTCCACTTT
CDR3: CASSQSAGSPLHF

V: TRBV2
J: TRBJ2-7
D: .
size: .
DNA: TGTGCTTTCCGGGGGGCTAGGTACGAGCAGTACTTC
CDR3: CAFRGARYEQYF

V: TRBV10-3
J: TRBJ1-1
D: .
size: few
DNA: TGTGCCATCAAGGCGGGGGAGACCTTTGAAGCTTTCTTT
CDR3: CAIKAGETFEAFF

V: TRBV29-1
J: TRBJ2-7
D: TRBD2
size: .
DNA: TGCAGCGTTGAAGCTAGCGGGAACTACGAGCAGTACTTC
CDR3: CSVEASGNYEQYF

V: TRBV19
J: TRBJ1-1
D: TRBD1
size: .
DNA: TGTGCCAGCCGAATGAATGGACAGGGAAGGACTGAAGCTTTCTTT
CDR3: CASRMNGQGRTEAFF

V: TRBV30
J: TRBJ1-2
D: TRBD1
size: .
DNA: TGTGCCTGGAGTGAACTCGAGGACAGGGGTGGGGGCTACACCTTC
CDR3: CAWSELEDRGGGYTF

V: TRBV4-2
J: TRBJ2-5
D: TRBD2
size: .
DNA: TGTGCCAGCAGCCAAGATCGGAGCGGGGGGTTAGAGACCCAGTACTTC
CDR3: CASSQDRSGGLETQYF

V: TRBV7-9
J: TRBJ2-1
D: TRBD1
size: .
DNA: TGTGCCAGCAGCTTCCGGGACAGGGGCTACAATGAGCAGTTCTTC
CDR3: CASSFRDRGYNEQFF

V: TRBV9
J: TRBJ2-1
D: .
size: .
DNA: TGTGCCAGCAGCGTAGATAAGGGGGGTTCCTACAATGAGCAGTTCTTC
CDR3: CASSVDKGGSYNEQFF

V: TRBV30
J: TRBJ2-3
D: TRBD2
size: .
DNA: TGTGCCTGGACTAGCGGGAATACAGATACGCAGTATTTT
CDR3: CAWTSGNTDTQYF

V: TRBV19
J: TRBJ1-1
D: .
size: .
DNA: TGTGCCACCCACAGGGATACGTACACTGAAGCTTTCTTT
CDR3: CATHRDTYTEAFF

V: TRBV2
J: TRBJ1-2
D: .
size: .
DNA: TGTGCCAGCAGTGAGCTACAGGGAATTACTGTGACCTTC
CDR3: CASSELQGITVTF

V: TRBV27
J: TRBJ2-3
D: .
size: .
DNA: TGTGCCAGCAGTTCCGACTATAGCACAGATACGCAGTATTTT
CDR3: CASSSDYSTDTQYF

V: TRBV5-1
J: TRBJ2-1
D: TRBD2
size: .
DNA: TGCGCCAGCACCCCTAATAGCGGGGGGGGCAATGAGCAGTTCTTC
CDR3: CASTPNSGGGNEQFF

V: TRBV5-6
J: TRBJ1-2
D: .
size: .
DNA: TGTGCCAGCAGCCCTGTACGGGGGGGAAGAGGCTACACCTTC
CDR3: CASSPVRGGRGYTF

V: TRBV27
J: TRBJ2-5
D: .
size: .
DNA: TGTGCCAGCAGTCCCGGGAGCGGCGTCGGGACCCAGTACTTC
CDR3: CASSPGSGVGTQYF

V: TRBV19
J: TRBJ1-4
D: .
size: .
DNA: TGTGCCAGTAGTATAGGAGGGAATAGAAATGAAAAACTGTTTTTT
CDR3: CASSIGGNRNEKLFF

V: TRBV29-1
J: TRBJ1-1
D: .
size: few
DNA: TGCAGCGTTGAAGTACCGTCAATTCTGAACACTGAAGCTTTCTTT
CDR3: CSVEVPSILNTEAFF

V: TRBV19
J: TRBJ2-1
D: TRBD2
size: .
DNA: TGTGCCAGTAGTGATTGGACTAGCGGGCCTCGGGTTGAGCAGTTCTTC
CDR3: CASSDWTSGPRVEQFF

V: TRBV29-1
J: TRBJ2-7
D: .
size: many
DNA: TGCAGCGTAGCCGGGACAAGTTACGAGCAGTACTTC
CDR3: CSVAGTSYEQYF

V: TRBV10-1
J: TRBJ2-1
D: .
size: .
DNA: TGCGCCAGCAGTGGGACTGAGTCCTACAATGAGCAGTTCTTC
CDR3: CASSGTESYNEQFF